These T cell receptor beta chains were read from a single sample in a study of cytomegalovirus exposure and HLA in healthy donors. Using immunoSEQ multiplex PCR, the repertoire was profiled, and TCRdb retains in-frame clones only, with some absent. The repertoire holds roughly 93,000 clones, with about 80% as singletons. The source material was PBMCs. The source of these receptors is a man between 18 and 29 years old in good health and CMV-seropositive. CDR3s include the opening cysteine and the closing phenylalanine or tryptophan. Some rows have no size entry. The others give once, few or many, or a class for an expanded clone.

V	J	size	CDR3
TRBV12-2	TRBJ1-1	few	CASRPNWTPAMNISTEAFF
TRBV2	TRBJ2-7	.	CASSEGTGSREQYF
TRBV5-5	TRBJ2-7	.	CASSLEGTGSYEQYF
TRBV7-9	TRBJ2-5	.	CASSPGWGGQETQYF
TRBV11-2	TRBJ2-7	.	CASSLSRLAGGYEQYF
TRBV27	TRBJ1-1	.	CASLSGANTEAFF
TRBV14	TRBJ2-7	.	CASSQATGGHEQYF
TRBV19	TRBJ1-5	.	CASSFIGTGDSNQPQHF
TRBV27	TRBJ2-5	.	CASSLDYPRDGQTQYF
TRBV5-4	TRBJ2-5	.	CASSPGQEETQYF
TRBV7-6	TRBJ2-7	.	CASSQGQGFSEQYF
TRBV28	TRBJ1-4	.	CAITGAANEKLFF
TRBV13	TRBJ2-1	.	CASSFGRGGRNEQFF
TRBV6-4	TRBJ2-2	.	CASSRTSGGRNTGELFF
TRBV29-1	TRBJ1-3	.	CSAGGGAGNTIYF
TRBV27	TRBJ2-1	.	CASSNSGVLSYNEQFF
TRBV28	TRBJ2-7	.	CASSLWGRGEQYF
TRBV2	TRBJ2-7	.	CASSASGGRDEQYF
TRBV4-1	TRBJ2-7	.	CASSQGPGLSEQYF
TRBV7-7	TRBJ2-5	.	CASSLGTEPQETQYF